Listed below are T cell receptor beta chains from one sample, sequenced in a study of response to subunit inactivated influenza vaccine. In TCRdb, the RT-PCR reads were re-called with MiXCR into one record per CDR3 protein. The sample gives about 480,000 distinct CDR3 sequences, 13% of which show up once; 13% is in the top ten. Source: PBMCs from blood, taken more than 35 days after vaccination. The origin of the receptors is a man aged 45-65 years who received an inactivated influenza vaccine. The CDR3 runs from the conserved cysteine through the conserved F or W. D genes are given only for firm matches. Clone size appears in some rows only: once, few, many, or a class for an expanded clone.

clone size	V gene	D gene	J gene	CDR3 protein	CDR3 DNA
many	TRBV5-1	-	TRBJ2-2	CASSLTVRGTGELFF	TGCGCCAGCAGCTTGACTGTTCGGGGGACCGGGGAGCTGTTTTTT
-	TRBV28	TRBD1	TRBJ2-7	CASSLSGTAKTYEQYF	TGTGCCAGCAGTCTATCCGGGACAGCCAAGACCTACGAGCAGTACTTC
many	TRBV29-1	TRBD1	TRBJ1-1	CSALPQGGFAEAFF	TGCAGCGCTCTCCCCCAAGGGGGCTTCGCTGAAGCTTTCTTT
-	TRBV7-2	TRBD2	TRBJ2-3	CASSLNSGGSTDTQYF	TGTGCCAGCAGCTTAAATAGCGGGGGGAGCACAGATACGCAGTATTTT
many	TRBV7-2	TRBD2	TRBJ2-5	CASSLVAGGRETQYF	TGTGCCAGCAGCTTAGTCGCGGGGGGGAGAGAGACCCAGTACTTC
-	TRBV10-3	TRBD2	TRBJ2-5	CAISKERGGAETQYF	TGTGCCATCAGCAAAGAGCGGGGGGGCGCAGAGACCCAGTACTTC
-	TRBV6-2/TRBV6-3	-	TRBJ2-1	CASSYLPFSYNEQFF	TGTGCCAGCAGTTATCTACCGTTTTCCTACAATGAGCAGTTCTTC
-	TRBV20-1	-	TRBJ2-7	CSARVGSLFSYEQYF	TGCAGTGCTAGAGTAGGGAGCCTCTTCTCCTACGAGCAGTACTTC
few	TRBV12-3/TRBV12-4	-	TRBJ2-3	CASTELGSGWDTQYF	TGTGCCAGCACCGAACTAGGATCAGGGTGGGATACGCAGTATTTT
many	TRBV18	-	TRBJ2-1	CASSPPGWEGTNEQFF	TGTGCCAGCTCACCACCCGGCTGGGAGGGGACAAATGAGCAGTTCTTC
-	TRBV6-5	TRBD1	TRBJ2-3	CASSFAGQGRTDTQYF	TGTGCCAGCAGTTTCGCGGGACAGGGTCGCACAGATACGCAGTATTTT
few	TRBV7-2	-	TRBJ2-2	CASSLALITGELFF	TGTGCCAGCAGCTTAGCGCTAATTACCGGGGAGCTGTTTTTT
-	TRBV19	TRBD2	TRBJ2-1	CASSITSASYNEQFF	TGTGCCAGTAGTATTACTAGCGCTTCCTACAATGAGCAGTTCTTC
few	TRBV25-1	-	TRBJ1-2	CASRVTGTKGGYTF	TGTGCCAGCAGGGTTACCGGGACAAAGGGTGGCTACACCTTC
few	TRBV24-1	-	TRBJ2-2	CATEGYTGELFF	TGTGCCACCGAGGGTTACACCGGGGAGCTGTTTTTT
many	TRBV7-2	-	TRBJ2-7	CASSLDGLGGVNEQYF	TGTGCCAGCAGCTTAGACGGATTGGGGGGTGTGAACGAGCAGTACTTC
few	TRBV27	-	TRBJ2-1	CASSYRDSYNEQFF	TGTGCCAGCAGTTATAGGGACTCCTACAATGAGCAGTTCTTC
-	TRBV4-2	-	TRBJ1-4	CASSQNPPAATNEKLFF	TGTGCCAGCAGCCAAAACCCCCCAGCGGCAACTAATGAAAAACTGTTTTTT
few	TRBV4-3	-	TRBJ2-2	CASSQEYRALTGELFF	TGCGCCAGCAGCCAAGAGTACAGGGCGCTCACCGGGGAGCTGTTTTTT
-	TRBV7-9	-	TRBJ1-2	CASSSAGYGYTF	TGTGCCAGCAGCTCGGCCGGCTATGGCTACACCTTC
-	TRBV2	TRBD1	TRBJ2-5	CASSHPKDRAQETQYF	TGTGCCAGCAGCCACCCCAAGGACAGGGCCCAAGAGACCCAGTACTTC
-	TRBV5-6	-	TRBJ2-3	CASSLGQQDTQYF	TGTGCCAGCAGCTTGGGACAGCAAGATACGCAGTATTTT
-	TRBV6-2/TRBV6-3	-	TRBJ2-7	CASSYGLATEQYF	TGTGCCAGCAGTTACGGGCTAGCGACCGAGCAGTACTTC
-	TRBV6-5	-	TRBJ2-7	CASSYSPVGLYEQYF	TGTGCCAGCAGTTACTCCCCCGTGGGGCTCTACGAGCAGTACTTC
few	TRBV6-5	-	TRBJ2-1	CASSYDRSYNEQFF	TGTGCCAGCAGTTACGACAGGTCCTACAATGAGCAGTTCTTC
few	TRBV20-1	-	TRBJ1-6	CSARVGGAYNSPLHF	TGCAGTGCTAGGGTTGGCGGGGCCTATAATTCACCCCTCCACTTT
-	TRBV7-2	-	TRBJ1-2	CASSKPGRRIYGYTF	TGTGCCAGCAGCAAACCGGGCAGACGGATTTATGGCTACACCTTC
few	TRBV5-5	TRBD1	TRBJ2-2	CASSLGLTGANTGELFF	TGTGCCAGCAGCTTGGGGCTGACAGGGGCGAACACCGGGGAGCTGTTTTTT
-	TRBV6-2/TRBV6-3	-	TRBJ2-2	CASSYSTRTGELFF	TGTGCCAGCAGTTACTCGACCCGGACCGGGGAGCTGTTTTTT
few	TRBV20-1	-	TRBJ1-2	CSARDRTAYGYTF	TGCAGTGCTAGAGATCGGACAGCCTATGGCTACACCTTC
-	TRBV7-9	-	TRBJ2-2	CASSWDLYTGELFF	TGTGCCAGCAGCTGGGACTTGTACACCGGGGAGCTGTTTTTT
-	TRBV29-1	-	TRBJ2-7	CSVDSSGGGEQYF	TGCAGCGTTGATTCTAGCGGAGGGGGGGAGCAGTACTTC
-	TRBV28	TRBD1	TRBJ2-6	CASSLNDGTGAGANVLTF	TGTGCCAGCAGTTTAAATGACGGGACAGGGGCTGGGGCCAACGTCCTGACTTTC
many	TRBV5-1	TRBD1	TRBJ2-7	CASSLGGGLYEQYF	TGCGCCAGCAGCTTGGGAGGGGGCCTCTACGAGCAGTACTTC
-	TRBV9	-	TRBJ2-2	CASSVSGELFF	TGTGCCAGCAGCGTTTCCGGGGAGCTGTTTTTT
many	TRBV7-2	TRBD1	TRBJ2-1	CASSNNRGLQLSEQFF	TGTGCCAGCAGCAACAACAGGGGGTTACAATTGAGTGAGCAGTTCTTC
many	TRBV4-3	-	TRBJ2-7	CASSQGTGAYSYEQYF	TGCGCCAGCAGCCAAGGAACGGGAGCGTACTCCTACGAGCAGTACTTC
-	TRBV20-1	-	TRBJ2-5	CSARVPGGQETQYF	TGCAGTGCTAGGGTACCAGGGGGGCAAGAGACCCAGTACTTC
-	TRBV29-1	-	TRBJ2-2	CSVTTVNTGELFF	TGCAGCGTTACGACAGTGAACACCGGGGAGCTGTTTTTT
many	TRBV6-2/TRBV6-3	-	TRBJ2-1	CASSYSVGREQFF	TGTGCCAGCAGTTACTCTGTTGGGCGAGAGCAGTTCTTC
once	TRBV28	-	TRBJ1-5	CASSSGGDSNQPQHF	TGTGCCAGCAGTTCGGGAGGGGATAGCAATCAGCCCCAGCATTTT
few	TRBV6-2/TRBV6-3	TRBD1	TRBJ2-5	CASSYSSPGQGRETQYF	TGTGCCAGCAGTTACTCGTCACCGGGACAGGGAAGAGAGACCCAGTACTTC
few	TRBV25-1	-	TRBJ2-3	CASSEGSYSDYTDTQYF	TGTGCCAGCAGTGAAGGTAGCTACAGCGACTACACAGATACGCAGTATTTT
once	TRBV29-1	-	TRBJ1-1	CSVPGTEAFF	TGCAGCGTTCCCGGCACTGAAGCTTTCTTT
-	TRBV7-2	TRBD2	TRBJ2-3	CASSLFSGGEFVTQYF	TGTGCCAGCAGCTTATTTAGCGGGGGCGAATTTGTTACGCAGTATTTT
-	TRBV7-9	-	TRBJ2-5	CASSHRGEETQYF	TGTGCCAGCAGCCATAGGGGGGAAGAGACCCAGTACTTC
few	TRBV7-6	-	TRBJ1-1	CASSRWGGESTEAFF	TGTGCCAGCAGCCGCTGGGGGGGAGAGAGCACTGAAGCTTTCTTT
many	TRBV5-1	TRBD1	TRBJ2-2	CASSYRSPGQGSTGELFF	TGCGCCAGCAGCTATCGCTCGCCGGGACAGGGGAGCACCGGGGAGCTGTTTTTT
-	TRBV28	TRBD2	TRBJ2-3	CASSLRVAGTSGSTDTQYF	TGTGCCAGCAGTTTAAGGGTGGCCGGAACTAGCGGAAGCACAGATACGCAGTATTTT
-	TRBV9	TRBD1	TRBJ2-1	CASKGNSGGHEQFF	TGTGCCAGCAAGGGAAACTCAGGGGGCCATGAGCAGTTCTTC
few	TRBV7-8	-	TRBJ2-5	CASSLAGVEETQYF	TGTGCCAGCAGCTTAGCAGGGGTTGAGGAGACCCAGTACTTC
few	TRBV9	-	TRBJ2-1	CASSVVDSSYNEQFF	TGTGCCAGCAGCGTAGTTGATAGCTCCTACAATGAGCAGTTCTTC
many	TRBV10-3	-	TRBJ2-7	CAISDPEPRYEQYF	TGTGCCATCAGTGATCCGGAGCCAAGATACGAGCAGTACTTC
few	TRBV2	TRBD1	TRBJ1-5	CASMRTGERNQPQHF	TGTGCCAGCATGAGGACAGGGGAGCGCAATCAGCCCCAGCATTTT